One and the same sample provided the 23 T cell receptor beta chains below, sequenced in a study of glioma-infiltrating T cells after dendritic cell vaccination. The assay was immunoSEQ multiplex PCR, and TCRdb's table has in-frame clones only and misses some. The sample lists about 46,000 clones, approximately 90% occurring once. Time point described: after dendritic cell vaccination, including at tumor progression/relapse. The sequencing here drew on blood, taken after dendritic cell vaccination. The receptors originated from a human donor with glioblastoma.

The chain combines TRBV19 with TRBJ1-5; D is possibly TRBD1 (5 bases). CDR3 size: 16 residues. CDR1 is LNHDA and CDR2 is SQIVND in the germline V gene (reference sequence). Trimming stripped 5 bases from V and 6 bases from J, with 20 bases between. The chain's CDR3 is CASSDQGTGRTQPQHF. CDR3 coding DNA: TGTGCCAGTAGTGACCAGGGAACGGGGAGGACTCAGCCCCAGCATTTT.

The rearrangement uses TRBV18 and TRBJ2-1; unclear D gene. The CDR3 spans 14 residues. CDR1 is KGHSH and CDR2 is LQKENI in the germline V gene. The V and J ends lost 8 bases and 7 bases respectively, with 18 bases between them. CDR3 nucleotides: TGTGCCAGCGCCACCGTCCAGGTTGGGAATGAGCAGTTCTTC. Protein: CASATVQVGNEQFF.

The chain uses TRBV5-6 and TRBJ2-1; 10 nucleotides match TRBD2. This CDR3 is 15 amino acids long. V lost 2 bases and J lost 10; bases outside the gene matches: 9. Per germline, CDR1 SGHDT and CDR2 YYEEEE. The CDR3 nucleotides are TGTGCCAGCAGCTTTCCTAGCGGGAGAGGTTTGGAGCAGTTCTTC. Translated: CASSFPSGRGLEQFF. The entire variable domain, with the rest obtained from reference TRBV5-6 and TRBJ2-1, is as follows: DAGVTQSPTHLIKTRGQQVTLRCSPKSGHDTVSWYQQALGQGPQFIFQYYEEEERQRGNFPDRFSGHQFPNYSSELNVNALLLGDSALYLCASSFPSGRGLEQFFGPGTRLTVL.

The chain links TRBV29-1 to TRBJ2-3, with D possibly TRBD2 on 8 matching bases. V shed 7 bases and J shed 7 bases, with 24 bases lying between them. CDR3 length equals 15 residues. CDR1 is SQVTM, CDR2 ANQGSEA, per germline. CDR3 DNA sequence: TGCAGCGCCGGGGGGGGACAAAGACAGGGCTATACGCAGTATTTT. Translating it yields CSAGGGQRQGYTQYF.

This chain joins TRBV11-3 and TRBJ2-7; 7 bases are shared with TRBD1. CDR1 is SGHNT and CDR2 is YENEEA in the germline V gene. CDR3 size: 14 residues. V shed 1 base, J shed 3 bases, and the junction held 3 bases outside the gene matches. CDR3 coding DNA: TGTGCCAGCAGCTTAGGCGCAGGGGGCTACGAGCAGTACTTC. Amino acid sequence: CASSLGAGGYEQYF.

The chain is built from TRBV6-5 and TRBJ2-7; 9 bases are a match to TRBD2. V trimming: 5 bases; J trimming: 9 bases; junction bases outside the gene matches: 8. Germline lookup yields CDR1 MNHEY and CDR2 SVGAGI. The CDR3 spans 13 residues. The CDR3 DNA reads TGTGCCAGCAGTGCAACCCCTAGCGGGACGCAGTACTTC. Translating gives CASSATPSGTQYF.

This chain uses TRBV27 with TRBJ1-2; D is possibly TRBD1 (5 bases). Between the trimmed V and J ends, which lost 3 bases and 0 bases, there was a span of 11 bases. The germline CDR1 and CDR2 sequences are MNHEY and SMNVEV (reference sequence). The CDR3 loop spans 15 amino acids. The CDR3 sequence: CASSFRVGTNYGYTF. In DNA, the CDR3 is TGTGCCAGCAGTTTCAGGGTCGGAACTAACTATGGCTACACCTTC.

V usage is TRBV19 and J usage is TRBJ2-2; 10 positions match TRBD2. CDR1 and CDR2 (germline): LNHDA, SQIVND (reference sequence). V lost 6 bases to trimming and J lost 7 bases; unmatched junction nucleotides: 8. CDR3 length: 15 amino acids. CDR3 sequence (DNA): TGTGCCAGTAGACCTAGCGGGAGTAGTGGCGGGGAGCTGTTTTTT. This translates into CASRPSGSSGGELFF.

The chain uses TRBV30 and TRBJ1-2, with D uncertain. The CDR3 sequence is 12 residues long. Germline CDR1 and CDR2: GTSNPN and SVGIG (reference sequence). V lost 5 bases and J 2 bases, leaving 9 bases between the germline ends. The CDR3 reads CAWVSGNYGYTF. DNA of the CDR3: TGTGCCTGGGTATCGGGAAACTATGGCTACACCTTC. Based on the CDR3 plus reference TRBV30 and TRBJ1-2, the full variable domain is SQTIHQWPATLVQPVGSPLSLECTVEGTSNPNLYWYRQAAGRGLQLLFYSVGIGQISSEVPQNLSASRPQDRQFILSSKKLLLSDSGFYLCAWVSGNYGYTFGSGTRLTVV.

This chain connects TRBV10-3 to TRBJ2-1; 8 bases line up with TRBD2. The J segment lost 3 bases and the V segment lost 10 bases, leaving 14 bases of the junction unmatched. Germline CDR1 ENHRY, CDR2 SYGVKD. The CDR3 is 16 residues long. The DNA of the CDR3 is TGTGCCAGCGAAGGGAGCGGGAGAGGGGTCTACAATGAGCAGTTCTTC. Its protein product is CASEGSGRGVYNEQFF.

The chain has TRBV19 and TRBJ2-1, with TRBD2 matching 11 bases. V gave up 6 bases and J gave up 6 bases; unmatched junction bases: 7. CDR3 size: 15 residues. CDR1 LNHDA and CDR2 SQIVND come from the germline V gene (reference sequence). The CDR3 sequence: CASSNSGRASNEQFF. CDR3 in DNA: TGTGCCAGTAGCAATAGCGGGAGGGCCTCCAATGAGCAGTTCTTC.

This chain connects TRBV27 to TRBJ2-1; possibly TRBD1 for D (5 bases). V dropped 5 bases and J dropped 2 bases, with 16 bases sitting between them. The germline V gene encodes CDR1 MNHEY and CDR2 SMNVEV (reference sequence). This CDR3 is built from 16 residues. Here the CDR3 DNA reads TGTGCCAGCAGTCCAATAACAGGTTTAGCCTACAATGAGCAGTTCTTC. It yields the protein CASSPITGLAYNEQFF.

The rearrangement uses TRBV18 and TRBJ1-1; TRBD1 agrees at 7 bases. V lost 4 bases and J lost 5; bases outside the gene matches: 16. The CDR3 has 17 residues. Germline V lookup: CDR1 KGHSH, CDR2 LQKENI. Here the CDR3 reads CASSLRELNRGWTEAFF. The CDR3 nucleotides are TGTGCCAGCTCACTTCGGGAGCTCAACAGGGGTTGGACTGAAGCTTTCTTT.

There are a few counts of this clone. The chain is built from TRBV13 and TRBJ2-7, with 12 bases identical to TRBD2. CDR1 and CDR2 from the germline V gene are PRHDT and FYEKMQ (reference sequence). The CDR3 runs 16 residues. After removal of 4 bases from V and 5 bases from J, the junction contained 9 bases not matched to a gene. The CDR3 sequence: CASSSRLAGVDHEQYF. CDR3 coding DNA: TGTGCCAGCAGCTCCAGACTAGCGGGAGTAGATCACGAGCAGTACTTC.

The CDR3 DNA reads as TGTGCCAGCGCGGGACAGGAGAACAATGAGCAGTTCTTC. It yields the protein CASAGQENNEQFF. The chain links TRBV6-1 to TRBJ2-1; TRBD1 matches 8 bases. Trimming took 8 bases from V and 5 from J; bases not matched to a gene: 5. CDR1 is MNHNS and CDR2 is SASEGT in the germline V gene. This CDR3 has 13 amino acids.

This chain connects TRBV4-3 to TRBJ2-6; D might be TRBD2 (5 bases). CDR1 and CDR2 (germline): LGHNA, YSLEER. This CDR3 contains 19 residues. Trimming removed 0 bases from V and 0 bases from J, with 15 bases in between. CDR3 loop: CASSQDYLGRDSGANVLTF. CDR3 nucleotides: TGCGCCAGCAGCCAAGATTATTTAGGACGGGACTCTGGGGCCAACGTCCTGACTTTC.

The chain recombines TRBV7-6 with TRBJ2-7; the match to TRBD1 covers 7 bases. Trimming cost V 5 bases and J 1 base; bases outside gene matches: 5. Germline CDR1 reads SGHVS; CDR2 reads FNYEAQ. CDR3 length: 14 amino acids. DNA of the CDR3: TGTGCCAGCAGCACAATGACAGGGTCCTACGAGCAGTACTTC. Translation gives CASSTMTGSYEQYF.

This clone was observed a handful of times. V and J are TRBV2 and TRBJ2-7; D may be TRBD2 (6 bases). V was pared by 4 bases and J by 5 bases, with 12 bases between. CDR1 is SNHLY, CDR2 FYNNEI, per germline. This CDR3 region has 13 residues. In DNA, the CDR3 is TGTGCCAGCAGTGCCCGTACGGGGGACGAGCAGTACTTC. As protein: CASSARTGDEQYF.

This clone has just one count. The CDR3, as DNA: TGTGCCGTCGCCGGGGATAGCTCCTACGAGCAGTACTTC. This encodes CAVAGDSSYEQYF. The rearrangement links TRBV27 to TRBJ2-7, with D possibly being TRBD2 (5 bases). Trimming stripped 11 bases from V and 0 bases from J, with 14 bases between. The CDR3 runs to 13 residues. Germline CDR1 MNHEY, CDR2 SMNVEV (reference sequence).

This chain links TRBV4-3 with TRBJ2-3; TRBD2 aligns across 8 bases. In germline, CDR1 is LGHNA, CDR2 YSLEER. The CDR3 length is 16 residues. The ends lost 6 bases at V and 3 bases at J; junction bases unmatched: 11. Here the CDR3 DNA reads TGCGCCAGCAGTCCCTCTGACGGGAGGGAGACAGATACGCAGTATTTT. Encoded protein: CASSPSDGRETDTQYF.

This clone was seen just once. This sequence joins TRBV6-1 and TRBJ1-2, with D unresolved. Trimming pared 7 bases from V and 2 bases from J, leaving 11 bases between. This CDR3 comprises 13 residues. Germline V lookup: CDR1 MNHNS, CDR2 SASEGT. CDR3 in amino acids: CASTVTWNYGYTF. Here the CDR3 DNA reads TGTGCCAGCACAGTGACTTGGAACTATGGCTACACCTTC.

The chain has TRBV4-1 and TRBJ2-1; the match to TRBD2 covers 10 bases. J was trimmed by 2 bases and V by 4 bases; bases with no gene match: 5. The CDR3 has 16 residues. Germline V gene data show CDR1 as MGHRA and CDR2 as YSYEKL. The CDR3 region is CASSLGLAVAYNEQFF. The DNA of the CDR3 is TGCGCCAGCAGCCTAGGACTAGCGGTAGCCTACAATGAGCAGTTCTTC.

This chain joins TRBV7-9 and TRBJ2-6; D is perhaps TRBD1 (6 bases). V lost 10 bases to trimming and J lost 0 bases, with 22 bases between them. Germline CDR1 and CDR2: SEHNR and FQNEAQ (reference sequence). The length of the CDR3 is 18 residues. CDR3 residues: CAIRNPRTDLSGANVLTF. CDR3 in DNA: TGTGCCATCCGAAATCCCAGGACAGACCTCTCTGGGGCCAACGTCCTGACTTTC.